Sequencing of this TCR beta chain was carried out in a study of CD8 T cells in ankylosing spondylitis. Each TCR beta library was made by quantitative 5'-RACE that incorporated molecular barcodes. In TCRdb, the 5' RACE reads were re-called with MiXCR into one record per CDR3 protein. The repertoire holds roughly 220,000 distinct CDR3 sequences, with over 9.5% as singletons. This CDR3 contains 15 residues. After removal of 8 bases from V and 2 bases from J, the junction contained 8 bases not matched to a gene. Germline CDR1 and CDR2: KGHSH and LQKENI. The origin of this receptor is a male donor with ankylosing spondylitis or in good health (not recorded which). Material: blood, either unsorted or a sorted T cell fraction (not recorded which). The chain joins TRBV18 to TRBJ1-5; TRBD1 aligns across 8 bases. The CDR3 DNA follows: TGTGCCAGCCCCCCTGACAGGGGTGGCAATCAGCCCCAGCATTTT. This translates into CASPPDRGGNQPQHF.